This T cell receptor (beta chain) emerged from a study of shared clonotypes between healthy human individuals. For the study at large: Donors had three CD4 naive, three CD4 memory, two CD8 naive and one CD8 memory plate apiece. Notes on the study in general: Several donors held about 4.6% of naive CD4 clonotypes in common. Only blood samples were collected, and tissue repertoires likely differ.

The method was immunoSEQ multiplex PCR; TCRdb's version includes in-frame clones alone and lacks a portion of them. Among more than 2 million clones listed, just under 95% were seen once. Cells designated naive CD8 were CD45RO-negative and were positively selected for CCR7, with terminally differentiated effector memory CD45RA+ cells excluded. All of the donors resided in Nashville, Tennessee, and each was a Caucasian adult. Of note for this clone: Antigen unknown.

The V and J ends lost 0 bases and 7 bases respectively, with 13 bases between them. This CDR3 has 14 amino acids. CDR1 SGHDN and CDR2 FVKESK come from the germline V gene. V and J are TRBV14 and TRBJ2-7; D unresolved. Sequencing was performed on naive CD8+ T cells from PBMCs. This sequence originates from a man between 18 and 35 years old in good health. Some clones in this sample may be carry-over from other donors' samples. The CDR3 DNA follows: TGTGCCAGCAGCCAAGATTTGATAGGGTCGGAGCAGTACTTC. This gives the protein CASSQDLIGSEQYF.